This T cell receptor (beta chain) emerged from a study of vaccination effects on CD4 cells after COVID-19. As concerns this clone: Its cognate antigen is unknown.

Study-wide points: From healthy vaccinees, only 1 of 255 vaccine-induced clones also reacted to common cold coronaviruses. There were few convalescent patients in the study and no early post-infection timepoints. At late timepoints after vaccination, vaccine- and infection-induced clones shrank markedly.

The germline gives CDR1 LNHDA, CDR2 SQIVND (reference sequence). The ends were cut back, 3 bases at V and 1 base at J, with 11 bases in the middle. CDR3 size: 15 residues. Peptide-pool stimulation followed by sequencing identified expanded antigen-specific CD4+ clonotypes in the ViraFEST assay. Subsequent to a culture period of around eleven days, CD4+ T cells were isolated. The healthy vaccine recipients, who had no prior SARS-CoV-2 infection, showed negative nucleocapsid antibodies. On day 3 and again on day 7, half the medium was replaced with IL-2 medium. Repertoires were generated with immunoSEQ multiplex PCR, while TCRdb's copy carries only in-frame clones and drops some. The top ten clones hold approximately 3.7% of a sample with around 63,000 clones, about 79% of them seen once.

The TCR sequence derives from a human donor who received a COVID-19 vaccine. This sample comprised CD4+ T cells from PBMCs cultured with HCoV-OC43 spike peptides, obtained before COVID-19 vaccination. The subset is: HCoV-OC43 spike overlapping peptide pool stimulation. The genes are TRBV19 and TRBJ2-3; tentatively, D is TRBD2 (6 bases). CDR3: CASSILGGRTDTQYF. CDR3 nucleotides: TGTGCCAGTAGTATTTTGGGAGGACGCACAGATACGCAGTATTTT.